One sample yielded the 27 T cell receptor beta chains listed below, sequenced in a study of Ad26.COV2.S vaccination and SARS-CoV-2 variants. The method was immunoSEQ multiplex PCR; TCRdb's version includes in-frame clones alone and lacks a portion of them. The data show hundreds of thousands of clones, with roughly 85% seen just once and less than 4% held by the top ten. Treatment: over 15 received Ad26.COV2.S at low or high dose, single or two shots; 5 received placebo; per-sample allocation not given. Sampling occurred on day 63 after the first vaccine or placebo injection. The source was peripheral blood, collected in a trial of Ad26.COV2.S vaccine versus placebo. The receptors shown here come from a person between 18 and 65 years old who received the Ad26.COV2.S COVID-19 vaccine or a placebo.

This sequence joins TRBV10-1 and TRBJ2-7, with D uncertain. Germline V gene sequence: CDR1 WNHNN, CDR2 SYGVQD (reference sequence). V lost 2 bases, J lost 0 bases, and 11 bases lay in between. The CDR3 has 15 residues. CDR3 DNA sequence: TGCGCCAGCAGTGAGCATCTTAGCAGCTCCTACGAGCAGTACTTC. The encoded protein is CASSEHLSSSYEQYF.

V usage is TRBV6-5 and J usage is TRBJ1-1; a weak D match, TRBD1 (5 bases). In germline, CDR1 is MNHEY, CDR2 SVGAGI. This CDR3 has 15 residues. V lost 6 bases and J lost 11, with 25 bases in between. The CDR3 coding sequence is TGTGCCAGCAGGCCAACACGTACAGGTCTCCGTGAGGCTTTCTTT. Its protein product is CASRPTRTGLREAFF.

The V call is TRBV5-4, the J call TRBJ2-3, with D possibly being TRBD1 (6 bases). Germline loops: CDR1 SGHNT, CDR2 YYREEE (reference sequence). This CDR3 spans 16 amino acids. V was shortened by 4 bases and J by 5 bases, with 20 bases between the two germline ends. This chain's CDR3 is CASSRKIQGSGDTQYF. CDR3 bases: TGTGCCAGCAGCAGAAAAATACAGGGATCGGGAGATACGCAGTATTTT. Variable domain in full (rest from reference TRBV5-4 and TRBJ2-3): ETGVTQSPTHLIKTRGQQVTLRCSSQSGHNTVSWYQQALGQGPQFIFQYYREEENGRGNFPPRFSGLQFPNYSSELNVNALELDDSALYLCASSRKIQGSGDTQYFGPGTRLTVL.

The chain is built from TRBV30 and TRBJ2-7; 7 bases are a match to TRBD1. Germline CDR1 is GTSNPN and CDR2 is SVGIG (reference sequence). Losses at the gene ends were 2 bases for V and 4 bases for J; bases not matched to a gene: 8. This CDR3 has 14 amino acids. The CDR3 loop reads CAWSTPTGKYEQYF. The CDR3 DNA reads as TGTGCCTGGAGTACACCGACAGGGAAATACGAGCAGTACTTC.

The rearrangement joins TRBV30 to TRBJ1-4, with D uncertain. Germline V gene lookup returns CDR1 GTSNPN and CDR2 SVGIG (reference sequence). V was clipped by 1 base and J by 8 bases, with 11 bases between them. The CDR3 is made up of 13 amino acids. This chain's CDR3 is CAWSGWVGEKLFF. The CDR3 DNA sequence: TGTGCCTGGAGTGGGTGGGTAGGAGAAAAACTGTTTTTT.

V gene TRBV5-6 combines with J gene TRBJ2-2; unclear D gene. The CDR3 contains 12 residues. Trimming left V 2 bases short and J 5 bases short, with 4 bases between. Germline V CDR1 and CDR2: SGHDT, YYEEEE. CDR3 DNA: TGTGCCAGCAGCTTTCTAACCGGGGAGCTGTTTTTT. Amino acid sequence: CASSFLTGELFF.

The CDR3 coding sequence is TGTGCCTGGATCAGGACTAGCGGGAGTAGGAATGAGCAGTTCTTC. This codes for CAWIRTSGSRNEQFF. The V gene is TRBV30, the J gene TRBJ2-1; 13 bases line up with TRBD2. Germline CDR1 is GTSNPN and CDR2 is SVGIG (reference sequence). V was pared by 4 bases and J by 7 bases, with 7 bases of the junction left unmatched. The CDR3 has 15 residues.

The chain recombines TRBV23-1 with TRBJ2-5, with 8 bases lining up with TRBD2. TRBV23-1 is labeled an ORF, and its function is uncertain. The V and J ends lost 4 bases and 2 bases, in that order; junction bases with no gene match: 9. This CDR3 contains 16 residues. This CDR3 is CASSPVAGPCQETQYF. The CDR3 bases are TGCGCCAGCAGTCCAGTAGCGGGGCCTTGTCAAGAGACCCAGTACTTC.

The V call is TRBV2, the J call TRBJ2-3; 10 bases align to TRBD2. V was clipped by 9 bases and J by 5 bases; unmatched bases: 5. CDR3 length: 13 residues. Per germline, CDR1 SNHLY and CDR2 FYNNEI. CDR3 sequence: CARERGGKDTQYF. The CDR3 DNA reads as TGTGCCAGGGAGCGGGGGGGCAAAGATACGCAGTATTTT.

The genes are TRBV7-2 and TRBJ2-3, with TRBD1 matching 9 bases. Germline CDR1 SGHTA, CDR2 FQGNSA. Trimming cost V 0 bases and J 4 bases; bases outside gene matches: 5. The CDR3 runs 16 residues. DNA for the CDR3: TGTGCCAGCAGCTTAGCAGCCGGGACAGGGTCAGATACGCAGTATTTT. It specifies CASSLAAGTGSDTQYF.

V and J are TRBV27 and TRBJ2-7, with 9 nucleotides matching TRBD1. CDR3 length: 14 amino acids. V shed 8 bases and J 2 bases; nucleotides not matched to a gene: 7. Germline CDR1 and CDR2: MNHEY and SMNVEV (reference sequence). CDR3 region: CASGQTGGTYEQYF. The CDR3 DNA reads TGTGCCAGCGGGCAGACAGGGGGTACCTACGAGCAGTACTTC.

This chain uses TRBV4-3 with TRBJ2-2; 11 bases agree with TRBD2. Germline V gene sequence: CDR1 LGHNA, CDR2 YSLEER. The V and J ends lost 0 bases and 4 bases, in that order; junction bases with no gene match: 4. The CDR3 runs 17 residues. DNA of the CDR3: TGCGCCAGCAGCCAAGACCTAGCGGGAGGTTTCACCGGGGAGCTGTTTTTT. It translates to CASSQDLAGGFTGELFF.

The J gene is TRBJ2-5, the V gene TRBV19; D unresolved. Trimming shortened V by 3 bases and J by 0 bases, and 14 bases separated the two germline ends. CDR3 length: 16 amino acids. The germline V gene encodes CDR1 LNHDA and CDR2 SQIVND (reference sequence). The CDR3 sequence: CASSIPGSTYQETQYF. The CDR3, as DNA: TGTGCCAGTAGTATTCCAGGCAGTACCTACCAAGAGACCCAGTACTTC. The full variable domain, with the rest looked up from reference TRBV19 and TRBJ2-5, is DGGITQSPKYLFRKEGQNVTLSCEQNLNHDAMYWYRQDPGQGLRLIYYSQIVNDFQKGDIAEGYSVSREKKESFPLTVTSAQKNPTAFYLCASSIPGSTYQETQYFGPGTRLLVL.

The chain links TRBV6-5 to TRBJ2-5; 8 bases match TRBD2. This CDR3 is 13 amino acids long. After removal of 6 bases from V and 5 bases from J, the junction contained 5 bases not matched to a gene. Germline loops: CDR1 MNHEY, CDR2 SVGAGI. CDR3 in DNA: TGTGCCAGCAGCGGGGGGGCACGGGAGACCCAGTACTTC. Translated, it gives CASSGGARETQYF.

This chain connects TRBV3-1 (or the pseudogene TRBV3-2) to TRBJ2-7, with D possibly matching TRBD1 (5 bases). CDR1 and CDR2 (germline): LGHDT, YNNKEL (reference sequence). V lost 5 bases, J lost 6 bases, and 14 bases lay in between. The CDR3 consists of 13 residues. The CDR3 loop is CASSTRDGAEQYF. The CDR3 coding sequence is TGTGCCAGCAGCACAAGAGATGGGGCCGAGCAGTACTTC.

The chain has TRBV19 and TRBJ2-1; 10 bases line up with TRBD2. The CDR3 is 16 amino acids. The junction had 7 bases not matched to a gene; V was cut back by 1 base and J by 7 bases. Germline CDR1 LNHDA, CDR2 SQIVND (reference sequence). DNA for the CDR3: TGTGCCAGTAGTATAGCCAGCGGGGGGGCCTGGAATGAGCAGTTCTTC. It yields the protein CASSIASGGAWNEQFF. The entire variable domain, with the rest obtained from reference TRBV19 and TRBJ2-1, is as follows: DGGITQSPKYLFRKEGQNVTLSCEQNLNHDAMYWYRQDPGQGLRLIYYSQIVNDFQKGDIAEGYSVSREKKESFPLTVTSAQKNPTAFYLCASSIASGGAWNEQFFGPGTRLTVL.

The rearrangement uses TRBV3-1 (or the pseudogene TRBV3-2) and TRBJ2-2; no reliable D call. CDR3 length equals 15 residues. Germline V lookup: CDR1 LGHDT, CDR2 YNNKEL (reference sequence). V was cut by 2 bases and J by 5 bases, with 12 bases left in between. The CDR3 loop is CASSQSWTTTGELFF. Written as DNA, the CDR3 is TGTGCCAGCAGCCAATCTTGGACCACAACCGGGGAGCTGTTTTTT.

This clone was seen only a few times. The chain has TRBV5-1 and TRBJ2-5; TRBD2 matches at 7 bases. From germline, CDR1 is SGHRS and CDR2 YFSETQ. There are 16 residues in the CDR3. The trim removed 0 bases at V and 2 bases at J, leaving 7 bases unmatched. CDR3 in DNA: TGCGCCAGCAGCTTGGAGGGCGGGAGAGCTCAAGAGACCCAGTACTTC. This codes for CASSLEGGRAQETQYF.

This chain uses TRBV6-6 with TRBJ2-2; possibly TRBD2 for D (6 bases). The germline V gene has CDR1 MNHNY and CDR2 SVGAGI (reference sequence). V lost 7 bases and J 7 bases, leaving 16 bases between the germline ends. This CDR3 region has 14 residues. The CDR3 region is CASIQGGQGGELFF. CDR3 DNA sequence: TGTGCCAGCATCCAGGGAGGTCAAGGCGGGGAGCTGTTTTTT.

The gene calls are TRBV14 and TRBJ1-5; D is perhaps TRBD1 (5 bases). This CDR3 contains 12 residues. Germline CDR1 and CDR2: SGHDN and FVKESK. V was clipped by 4 bases and J by 7 bases, with 8 bases between them. The CDR3 DNA sequence: TGTGCCAGCAGCCTGGGGGGACAGCCCCAGCATTTT. Amino acids: CASSLGGQPQHF.

This chain joins TRBV5-1 and TRBJ2-7, with 7 positions matching TRBD1. V lost 4 bases, J lost 1 base, and 5 bases stayed unmatched. CDR3 length: 14 residues. Germline CDR1 and CDR2: SGHRS and YFSETQ. CDR3 sequence (DNA): TGCGCCAGCAGCCCTGGGACAGCATCCTACGAGCAGTACTTC. It yields the protein CASSPGTASYEQYF.

The V and J genes are TRBV7-2 and TRBJ2-3; TRBD1 might be the D (6 bases). With 1 base removed from V and 2 bases from J, the gap between germline ends came to 10 bases. The CDR3 runs 15 residues. Germline V lookup: CDR1 SGHTA, CDR2 FQGNSA. This chain's CDR3 is CASSLGQALTDTQYF. The CDR3 DNA reads as TGTGCCAGCAGCTTAGGACAGGCCCTCACAGATACGCAGTATTTT.

The gene calls are TRBV5-4 and TRBJ1-2; perhaps TRBD1 as D (5 bases). V lost 4 bases to trimming and J lost 0 bases, with 13 bases between them. The CDR3 has 15 amino acids. CDR1 SGHNT and CDR2 YYREEE come from the germline V gene (reference sequence). The CDR3 DNA reads TGTGCCAGCAGCCCAGGGACGTCAACTAACTATGGCTACACCTTC. Translating it yields CASSPGTSTNYGYTF.

The count of this clone is one. The V and J genes are TRBV27 and TRBJ2-3; D ambiguous. The CDR3 extends over 14 amino acids. Germline-derived CDR1 and CDR2 are MNHEY and SMNVEV (reference sequence). With 5 bases removed from V and 0 bases from J, the gap between germline ends came to 9 bases. CDR3 coding DNA: TGTGCCAGCAGTGTTGGCGCGAGCACAGATACGCAGTATTTT. As protein: CASSVGASTDTQYF.

The chain carries TRBV5-5 and TRBJ2-7, with 9 nucleotides matching TRBD1. The CDR3 sequence is 15 residues long. V was clipped by 3 bases and J by 5 bases; unmatched bases: 9. The germline gives CDR1 SGHKS, CDR2 YYEKEE (reference sequence). The CDR3 DNA reads TGTGCCAGCAGCTCCGGGACAGGGTCTCTGGACGAGCAGTACTTC. Its translation is CASSSGTGSLDEQYF. The full variable domain, with the rest looked up from reference TRBV5-5 and TRBJ2-7, is DAGVTQSPTHLIKTRGQQVTLRCSPISGHKSVSWYQQVLGQGPQFIFQYYEKEERGRGNFPDRFSARQFPNYSSELNVNALLLGDSALYLCASSSGTGSLDEQYFGPGTRLTVT.

The V gene is TRBV7-9, the J gene TRBJ1-2, with 7 bases aligning to TRBD1. This CDR3 contains 13 residues. V shed 7 bases, J shed 8 bases, and the junction held 10 bases outside the gene matches. Germline V lookup: CDR1 SEHNR, CDR2 FQNEAQ (reference sequence). This CDR3 is CASNPDRDQGYTF. In DNA form, the CDR3 reads TGTGCCAGCAACCCCGACAGGGATCAAGGCTACACCTTC.

The chain joins TRBV5-1 to TRBJ2-3; the match to TRBD2 covers 10 bases. V lost 4 bases, J lost 4 bases, and 6 bases stayed unmatched. The length of the CDR3 is 15 residues. Germline CDR1 SGHRS, CDR2 YFSETQ. The CDR3 is CASSKLAGSADTQYF. In DNA, the CDR3 is TGCGCCAGCAGCAAACTAGCGGGGTCGGCAGATACGCAGTATTTT.